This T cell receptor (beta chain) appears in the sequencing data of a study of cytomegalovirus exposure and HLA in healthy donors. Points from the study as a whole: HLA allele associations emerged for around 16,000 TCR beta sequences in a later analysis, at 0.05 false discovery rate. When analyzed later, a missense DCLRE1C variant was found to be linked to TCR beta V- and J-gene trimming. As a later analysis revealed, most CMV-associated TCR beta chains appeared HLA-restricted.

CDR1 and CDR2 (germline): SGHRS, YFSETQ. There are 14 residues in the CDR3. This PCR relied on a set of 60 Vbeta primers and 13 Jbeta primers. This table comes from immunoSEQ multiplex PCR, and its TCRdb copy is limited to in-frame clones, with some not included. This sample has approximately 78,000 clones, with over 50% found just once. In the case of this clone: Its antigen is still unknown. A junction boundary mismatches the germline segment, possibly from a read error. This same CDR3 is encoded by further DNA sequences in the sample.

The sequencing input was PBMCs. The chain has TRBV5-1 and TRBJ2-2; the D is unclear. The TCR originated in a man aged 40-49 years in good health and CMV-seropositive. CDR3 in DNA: TGCGCCAGCAGCTTGACGGGTAACACTGGGGAGCTGTTTTTT. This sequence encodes CASSLTGNTGELFF. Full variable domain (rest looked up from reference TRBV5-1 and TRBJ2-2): KAGVTQTPRYLIKTRGQQVTLSCSPISGHRSVSWYQQTPGQGLQFLFEYFSETQRNKGNFPGRFSGRQFSNSRSEMNVSTLELGDSALYLCASSLTGNTGELFFGEGSRLTVL.